These 32 T cell receptor beta chains were sequenced from one sample in a study of blood T cell repertoires in COVID-19. Clones were read by immunoSEQ multiplex PCR, and TCRdb kept only the in-frame ones, dropping some. Of about 260,000 clones in the sample, approximately 86% are singletons; the top ten hold around 9.5%. The sample comprised peripheral blood. These TCRs come from a man in his forties who had recovered from COVID-19.

This chain uses TRBV6-5 with TRBJ1-2, with TRBD1 matching over 9 bases. From germline, CDR1 is MNHEY and CDR2 SVGAGI. Losses at the gene ends were 7 bases for V and 7 bases for J; bases not matched to a gene: 4. This CDR3 has 12 residues. The CDR3 here is CASNTGGIGYTF. CDR3 nucleotide sequence: TGTGCCAGCAACACAGGGGGCATTGGCTACACCTTC.

A single count supports this clone. J is TRBJ2-1 and V is TRBV7-6, with TRBD2 identical over 8 bases. The CDR3 loop spans 16 amino acids. With V trimmed by 5 bases and J by 1 base, 7 bases remained unmatched. In germline, CDR1 is SGHVS, CDR2 FNYEAQ. The CDR3 DNA follows: TGTGCCAGCAGCGCCCAAAGCGGGGGTTCCTACAATGAGCAGTTCTTC. This translates into CASSAQSGGSYNEQFF.

The chain employs TRBV6-2 or TRBV6-3 and TRBJ2-7; tentative D call: TRBD1 (7 bases). The CDR3 length is 11 residues. The V gene lost 5 bases and the J gene lost 6 bases, with 8 bases spanning the gap. CDR1 is MNHEY, CDR2 SVGEGT, per germline. DNA of the CDR3: TGTGCCAGCAGTCAGGGGGGCGAGCAGTACTTC. This gives the protein CASSQGGEQYF.

This clone was picked up a small number of times. The rearrangement uses TRBV14 and TRBJ2-7; TRBD1 aligns across 7 bases. Looked up from germline, CDR1 is SGHDN and CDR2 is FVKESK. After removal of 4 bases from V and 0 bases from J, the junction contained 6 bases not matched to a gene. The CDR3 has 15 amino acids. The chain's CDR3 is CASSRGQLNSYEQYF. DNA of the CDR3: TGTGCCAGCAGCCGGGGACAGTTAAACTCCTACGAGCAGTACTTC. Together with reference TRBV14 and TRBJ2-7, the CDR3 gives the full variable domain: EAGVTQFPSHSVIEKGQTVTLRCDPISGHDNLYWYRRVMGKEIKFLLHFVKESKQDESGMPNNRFLAERTGGTYSTLKVQPAELEDSGVYFCASSRGQLNSYEQYFGPGTRLTVT.

As concerns this clone: At one of its ends the junction is not consistent with the germline gene, which may arise from a read error. The V and J genes are TRBV7-2 and TRBJ2-7; TRBD1 aligns across 9 bases. Germline V CDR1 and CDR2: SGHTA, FQGNSA. This CDR3 comprises 11 residues. CDR3 DNA: TGTGCCAGCAGCTCCAGGGACAGGGTGGACTTC. Amino acid sequence: CASSSRDRVDF.

V is TRBV7-9 and J is TRBJ2-2; 7 positions agree with TRBD1. V dropped 6 bases and J dropped 3; count of bases not matched to a gene: 10. Germline V gene data show CDR1 as SEHNR and CDR2 as FQNEAQ (reference sequence). This CDR3 is built from 16 residues. The CDR3 coding sequence is TGTGCCAGCAGTCTAAGACAGGGTATGGACACCGGGGAGCTGTTTTTT. It translates to CASSLRQGMDTGELFF.

The CDR3 here is CAWSVRSHRNEQFF. CDR3 nucleotide sequence: TGTGCCTGGAGTGTGAGGTCACACAGGAATGAGCAGTTCTTC. This rearrangement joins TRBV30 to TRBJ2-1, with TRBD1 as a possible D gene (5 bases). V shed 0 bases and J shed 7 bases, with 13 bases lying between them. The CDR3 is 14 residues long. CDR1 and CDR2 (germline): GTSNPN, SVGIG (reference sequence).

The chain carries TRBV11-2 and TRBJ2-7; D gene uncertain. Germline loops: CDR1 SGHAT, CDR2 FQNNGV. V shed 3 bases and J shed 6 bases, with 12 bases lying between them. The CDR3 has 13 amino acids. CDR3 in DNA: TGTGCCAGCAGCTTCGTTAGCTCGGGCGAGCAGTACTTC. Protein: CASSFVSSGEQYF.

The chain links TRBV9 to TRBJ2-5; possible D gene TRBD2, 6 bases. The V end lost 0 bases, the J end lost 4 bases, and 7 bases lay between the germline ends. Germline CDR1 is SGDLS and CDR2 is YYNGEE. The CDR3 is 13 residues long. The CDR3 DNA sequence: TGTGCCAGCAGCGTAGGGGGGGTAGAGACCCAGTACTTC. Its protein product is CASSVGGVETQYF.

This sequence joins TRBV3-1 (or the pseudogene TRBV3-2) and TRBJ2-5; D is possibly TRBD2 (6 bases). V was trimmed by 8 bases and J by 2 bases, leaving 15 bases between them. Germline values: CDR1 LGHDT, CDR2 YNNKEL (reference sequence). The CDR3 is made up of 14 amino acids. The CDR3 is CASDSGELQETQYF. The CDR3 DNA is TGTGCCAGCGATAGCGGAGAACTACAAGAGACCCAGTACTTC.

The V call is TRBV5-5, the J call TRBJ1-2; no clear D gene. The CDR3 is 13 residues long. CDR1 is SGHKS and CDR2 is YYEKEE in the germline V gene (reference sequence). Trimming stripped 4 bases from V and 4 bases from J, with 11 bases between. CDR3 protein: CASSEPGSYGYTF. CDR3 sequence (DNA): TGTGCCAGCAGCGAACCGGGAAGCTATGGCTACACCTTC.

This clone was detected a few times. V and J are TRBV9 and TRBJ2-1; the match to TRBD1 covers 8 bases. Per the germline V gene, CDR1 is SGDLS and CDR2 is YYNGEE. Unmatched junction bases numbered 9, after V lost 4 bases and J lost 3 bases. The CDR3 covers 16 residues. For the CDR3, the DNA is TGTGCCAGCAGCCCCCGGACAGGGCAGAACTACAATGAGCAGTTCTTC. Amino acids: CASSPRTGQNYNEQFF.

The V and J genes are TRBV2 and TRBJ2-4, with TRBD1 matching over 7 bases. The CDR3 runs to 14 residues. V gave up 9 bases and J gave up 0 bases; unmatched junction bases: 5. Germline-derived CDR1 and CDR2 are SNHLY and FYNNEI. The chain's CDR3 is CARQGKLAKNIQYF. In nucleotides, the CDR3 is TGTGCCAGACAGGGGAAATTAGCCAAAAACATTCAGTACTTC.

The chain recombines TRBV7-6 with TRBJ2-1; 11 nucleotides match TRBD2. The germline gives CDR1 SGHVS, CDR2 FNYEAQ. The junction had 10 bases not matched to a gene; V was cut back by 0 bases and J by 9 bases. The CDR3 loop spans 17 amino acids. The CDR3 region is CASSLASGGAPRGEQFF. CDR3 DNA: TGTGCCAGCAGCTTAGCTAGCGGGGGGGCTCCGAGGGGTGAGCAGTTCTTC.

The V and J genes are TRBV24-1 and TRBJ2-1; 10 bases align to TRBD1. This CDR3 is 14 amino acids long. Germline V CDR1 and CDR2: KGHDR, SFDVKD. Trimming cost V 4 bases and J 6 bases; bases outside gene matches: 2. Written as DNA, the CDR3 is TGTGCCACCAGTGAGGGACAGGGGACCAATGAGCAGTTCTTC. It translates to CATSEGQGTNEQFF.

This rearrangement joins TRBV9 to TRBJ2-7, with TRBD2 identical over 7 bases. The CDR3 runs 15 residues. Germline CDR1 is SGDLS and CDR2 is YYNGEE. J was trimmed by 7 bases and V by 4 bases; bases with no gene match: 14. The CDR3 loop reads CASSPPGSREWEQYF. The CDR3 DNA reads TGTGCCAGCAGCCCCCCCGGGTCGCGGGAGTGGGAGCAGTACTTC.

This chain joins TRBV5-4 and TRBJ1-3; 7 nucleotides align to TRBD1. J gave up 0 bases and V 4 bases, and 4 bases lay outside the gene matches. The CDR3 totals 15 residues. The germline V gene has CDR1 SGHNT and CDR2 YYREEE (reference sequence). The CDR3 nucleotides are TGTGCCAGCAGCCTTACAGGGGTCTCTGGAAACACCATATATTTT. Its protein is CASSLTGVSGNTIYF.

In regard to this clone: Other DNA sequences from this sample encode an identical CDR3 as well. The chain uses TRBV6-5 and TRBJ2-3, with 9 bases lining up with TRBD1. The CDR3 has 15 residues. The trim removed 2 bases at V and 2 bases at J, leaving 2 bases unmatched. CDR1 is MNHEY, CDR2 SVGAGI, per germline. CDR3 nucleotide sequence: TGTGCCAGCAGTTACGGACAGGGGTCCACAGATACGCAGTATTTT. Protein product: CASSYGQGSTDTQYF.

The chain has TRBV10-1 and TRBJ1-1, with 7 bases fitting TRBD1. Germline V gene sequence: CDR1 WNHNN, CDR2 SYGVQD (reference sequence). The CDR3 runs to 16 residues. The V gene end was trimmed by 6 bases and the J gene end by 3 bases; junction bases not matched to a gene: 13. CDR3 sequence: CASSQRGTAGYTEAFF. CDR3 nucleotides: TGCGCCAGCAGCCAAAGAGGGACAGCCGGTTACACTGAAGCTTTCTTT.

The chain uses TRBV6-2 or TRBV6-3 and TRBJ2-5; D perhaps matches TRBD2 (7 bases). The CDR3 extends over 17 amino acids. V was clipped by 0 bases and J by 3 bases, with 17 bases between them. Looked up from germline, CDR1 is MNHEY and CDR2 is SVGEGT. The CDR3 DNA follows: TGTGCCAGCAGTTACTCTTTTGCGGGGGCGCGAGAAGAGACCCAGTACTTC. The encoded protein is CASSYSFAGAREETQYF.

V usage is TRBV7-2 and J usage is TRBJ1-6; D gene uncertain. V lost 5 bases to trimming and J lost 0 bases, with 17 bases between them. CDR1 and CDR2 from the germline V gene are SGHTA and FQGNSA. The CDR3 length is 18 residues. The CDR3 DNA reads TGTGCCAGCAGCCCCACACAAAGATTCAGCTCCTATAATTCACCCCTCCACTTT. This encodes CASSPTQRFSSYNSPLHF.

This chain links TRBV19 with TRBJ1-3, with TRBD1 identical over 9 bases. The V gene's germline CDR1 is LNHDA and CDR2 SQIVND (reference sequence). This CDR3 region has 16 residues. With V trimmed by 4 bases and J by 4 bases, 8 bases remained unmatched. Written as DNA, the CDR3 is TGTGCCAGTAGTAGACGCGAGGACAGGGGCGGAAACACCATATATTTT. Its protein product is CASSRREDRGGNTIYF.

In DNA form, the CDR3 reads TGTGCCAGTACCTCGACAGGGGGCCAGGGTCAGCCCCAGCATTTT. Translating it yields CASTSTGGQGQPQHF. The chain combines TRBV19 with TRBJ1-5; 10 bases are shared with TRBD1. This CDR3 is built from 15 residues. Germline CDR1 is LNHDA and CDR2 is SQIVND (reference sequence). The junction had 9 bases not matched to a gene; V was cut back by 7 bases and J by 6 bases.

V and J are TRBV3-1 (or the pseudogene TRBV3-2) and TRBJ1-4; D is ambiguous. CDR1 is LGHDT and CDR2 is YNNKEL in the germline V gene (reference sequence). The CDR3 extends over 14 amino acids. Trimming took 8 bases from V and 0 from J, leaving 10 bases between them. The CDR3 nucleotides are TGTGCCAGCGCGAGCCAGGCAACTAATGAAAAACTGTTTTTT. This encodes CASASQATNEKLFF.

The rearrangement joins TRBV6-2 or TRBV6-3 to TRBJ1-5; no reliable D call. This CDR3 contains 16 residues. With 0 bases removed from V and 0 bases from J, the gap between germline ends came to 9 bases. Germline loops: CDR1 MNHEY, CDR2 SVGEGT. CDR3 bases: TGTGCCAGCAGTTACTCGACGGGGAATAGCAATCAGCCCCAGCATTTT. Amino acid sequence: CASSYSTGNSNQPQHF.

With regard to this clone: Other nucleotide sequences in the sample specify the same CDR3. The rearrangement joins TRBV7-9 to TRBJ2-7; possible D gene TRBD2, 6 bases. The CDR3 has 15 amino acids. Germline assignment: CDR1 SEHNR and CDR2 FQNEAQ (reference sequence). Trimming left V 1 base short and J 1 base short, with 11 bases between. CDR3 sequence (DNA): TGTGCCAGCAGCTTAGAGGGCGGAGGGTCCTACGAGCAGTACTTC. Its translation: CASSLEGGGSYEQYF.

The V call is TRBV5-8, the J call TRBJ2-1, with 8 nucleotides matching TRBD2. The V gene's germline CDR1 is SGHTS and CDR2 YDEGEE. V lost 0 bases, J lost 11 bases, and 10 bases stayed unmatched. The CDR3 has 15 amino acids. CDR3 loop: CASSLGAQTSEQQFF. The CDR3 DNA reads as TGTGCCAGCAGCTTGGGGGCCCAGACTAGCGAACAGCAGTTCTTC.

This sequence joins TRBV30 and TRBJ2-5; TRBD1 might be the D (5 bases). Germline V gene sequence: CDR1 GTSNPN, CDR2 SVGIG (reference sequence). The CDR3 consists of 12 residues. Trimming removed 4 bases at V and 5 bases at J, with 11 bases between. This CDR3 is CAWKRGGETQYF. The DNA of the CDR3 is TGTGCCTGGAAAAGGGGTGGGGAGACCCAGTACTTC.

This rearrangement joins TRBV7-2 to TRBJ1-2, with 9 bases fitting TRBD1. V shed 5 bases and J 8 bases; nucleotides not matched to a gene: 9. Germline V gene sequence: CDR1 SGHTA, CDR2 FQGNSA. The CDR3 is 14 amino acids. For the CDR3, the DNA is TGTGCCAGCAGCCGGGGACAGGGTGAAAAAGGCTACACCTTC. Translating it yields CASSRGQGEKGYTF.

This clone appeared once. The chain employs TRBV7-2 and TRBJ2-2; 10 nucleotides agree with TRBD2. Germline CDR1 SGHTA, CDR2 FQGNSA. The V segment lost 2 bases and the J segment 4 bases; nucleotides outside the gene matches: 7. The CDR3 consists of 17 residues. This CDR3 is CASSLPPSGRGTGELFF. The CDR3 DNA sequence: TGTGCCAGCAGCTTACCTCCTAGCGGGAGAGGCACCGGGGAGCTGTTTTTT.

The chain carries TRBV7-8 and TRBJ2-5; 10 bases line up with TRBD2. V was pared by 5 bases and J by 5 bases, with 11 bases of the junction left unmatched. The CDR3 consists of 16 residues. Per the germline V gene, CDR1 is SGHVS and CDR2 is FQNEAQ. CDR3 sequence: CASSRNSGRIGETQYF. The CDR3 DNA reads TGTGCCAGCAGCCGGAATAGCGGGAGGATCGGGGAGACCCAGTACTTC.

The chain joins TRBV2 to TRBJ1-6; D is undetermined. The length of the CDR3 is 15 residues. V was shortened by 9 bases and J by 0 bases, with 12 bases between the two germline ends. CDR1 and CDR2 (germline): SNHLY, FYNNEI. CDR3 in DNA: TGTGCCAGTGAAGGGAGGAGCTCCTATAATTCACCCCTCCACTTT. This translates into CASEGRSSYNSPLHF.